This TCR beta chain was obtained from a study of beta chain features in type 1 diabetes. Ten or more counts support this clone. Its antigen is unknown. CDR3 size: 14 residues. Trimming removed 9 bases from V and 7 bases from J, with 20 bases in between. CDR1 MDHEN and CDR2 SYDVKM come from the germline V gene. The investigators reverse transcribed all of the isolated RNA, so they sequenced expressed TCRB transcripts. Method: immunoSEQ multiplex PCR; TCRdb's copy keeps in-frame clones and lacks some. The table has about 180,000 clones, about an eighth seen once. Sorted CD4+ subsets: naive, central memory, regulatory, stem cell-like memory (CD45RO/CCR7/CD25/CD127/CD95/CD27 panel). Sorted populations all exceeded 95% purity. The study, taken as a whole, reports: Lower insertion and higher deletion counts appeared at VDJ junctions in type 1 diabetes patients. All four CD4+ subsets of Type 1 diabetes patients contained TCRB CDR3s that were moderately but significantly shorter.

The chain links TRBV28 to TRBJ2-3, with D perhaps matching TRBD1 (5 bases). The sample consisted of central memory CD4+ T cells from blood. The sequence came from a woman aged 18-29 years in good health. The CDR3 reads CASTNTGRSNTQYF. In DNA form, the CDR3 reads TGTGCCAGTACTAACACAGGACGGTCCAATACGCAGTATTTT.